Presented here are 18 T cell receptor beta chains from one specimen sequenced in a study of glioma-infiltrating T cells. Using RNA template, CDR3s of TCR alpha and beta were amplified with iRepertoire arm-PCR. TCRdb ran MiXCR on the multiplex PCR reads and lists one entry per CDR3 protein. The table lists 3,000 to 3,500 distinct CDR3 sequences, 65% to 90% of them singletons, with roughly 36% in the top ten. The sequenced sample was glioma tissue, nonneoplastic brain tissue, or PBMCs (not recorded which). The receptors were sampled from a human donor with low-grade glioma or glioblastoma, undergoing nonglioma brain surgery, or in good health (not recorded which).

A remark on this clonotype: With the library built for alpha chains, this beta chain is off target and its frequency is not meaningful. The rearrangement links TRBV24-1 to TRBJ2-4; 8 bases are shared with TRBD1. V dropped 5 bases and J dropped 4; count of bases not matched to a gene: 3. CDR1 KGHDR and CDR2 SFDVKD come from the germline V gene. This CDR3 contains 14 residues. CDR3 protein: CATSAGQGKNIQYF. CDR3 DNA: TGTGCCACCAGTGCCGGACAGGGAAAAAACATTCAGTACTTC.

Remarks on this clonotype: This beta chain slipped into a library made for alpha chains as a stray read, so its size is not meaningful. CDR3 amino acids: CASSSSHAVSGANVLTF. In DNA, the CDR3 is TGTGCCAGCAGCTCCTCACACGCCGTCTCTGGGGCCAACGTCCTGACTTTC. The chain combines TRBV7-2 with TRBJ2-6; D remains unclear. From germline, CDR1 is SGHTA and CDR2 FQGNSA. The CDR3 totals 17 residues. Between the trimmed V and J ends, which lost 4 bases and 0 bases, there was a span of 13 bases. Using reference TRBV7-2 and TRBJ2-6 for the parts outside the CDR3, the full variable domain is GAGVSQSPSNKVTEKGKDVELRCDPISGHTALYWYRQSLGQGLEFLIYFQGNSAPDKSGLPSDRFSAERTGGSVSTLTIQRTQQEDSAVYLCASSSSHAVSGANVLTFGAGSRLTVL.

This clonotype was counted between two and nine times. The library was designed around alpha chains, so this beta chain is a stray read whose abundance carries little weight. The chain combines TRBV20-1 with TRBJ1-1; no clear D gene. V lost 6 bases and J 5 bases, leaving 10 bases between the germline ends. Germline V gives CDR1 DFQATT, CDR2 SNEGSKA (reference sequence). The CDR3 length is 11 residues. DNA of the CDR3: TGCAGTGCCCCCGCGGCTACTGAAGCTTTCTTT. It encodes CSAPAATEAFF.

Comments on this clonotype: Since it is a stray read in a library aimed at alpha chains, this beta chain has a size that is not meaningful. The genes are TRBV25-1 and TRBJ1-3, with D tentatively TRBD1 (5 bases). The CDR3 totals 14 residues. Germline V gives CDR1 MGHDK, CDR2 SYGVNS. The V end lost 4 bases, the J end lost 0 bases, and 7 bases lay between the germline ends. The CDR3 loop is CASSGQSSGNTIYF. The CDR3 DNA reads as TGTGCCAGCAGTGGACAGAGCTCTGGAAACACCATATATTTT.

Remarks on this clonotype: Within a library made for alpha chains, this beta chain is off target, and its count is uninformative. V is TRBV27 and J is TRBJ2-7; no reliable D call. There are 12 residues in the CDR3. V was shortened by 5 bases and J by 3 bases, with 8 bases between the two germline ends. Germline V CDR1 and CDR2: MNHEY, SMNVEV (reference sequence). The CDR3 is CASSNYNYEQYF. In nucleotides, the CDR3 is TGTGCCAGCAGTAATTACAACTACGAGCAGTACTTC.

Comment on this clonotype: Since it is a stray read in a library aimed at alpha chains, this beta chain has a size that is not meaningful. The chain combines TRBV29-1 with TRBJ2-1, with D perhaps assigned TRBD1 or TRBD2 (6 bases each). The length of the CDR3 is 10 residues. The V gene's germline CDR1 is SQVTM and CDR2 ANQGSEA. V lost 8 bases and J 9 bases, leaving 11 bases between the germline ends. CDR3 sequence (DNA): TGCAGCTCCCCGGGGGCTGAGCAGTTCTTC. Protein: CSSPGAEQFF.

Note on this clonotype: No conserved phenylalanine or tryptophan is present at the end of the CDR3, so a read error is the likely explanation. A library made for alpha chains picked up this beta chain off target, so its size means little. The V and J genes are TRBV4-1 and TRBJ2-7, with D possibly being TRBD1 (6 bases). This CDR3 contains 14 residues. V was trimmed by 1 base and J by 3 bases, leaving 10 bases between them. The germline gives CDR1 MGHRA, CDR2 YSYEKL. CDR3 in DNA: TGCGCCAGCAGCCAAGGTACAGGGATCTACGAGCAGTACCTC. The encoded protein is CASSQGTGIYEQYL.

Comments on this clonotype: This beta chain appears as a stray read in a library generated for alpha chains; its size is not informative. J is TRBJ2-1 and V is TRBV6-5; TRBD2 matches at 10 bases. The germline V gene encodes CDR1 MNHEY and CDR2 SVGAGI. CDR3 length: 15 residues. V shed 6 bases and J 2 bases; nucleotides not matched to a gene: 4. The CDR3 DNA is TGTGCCAGCAGAAGGAGCGGGGGGGCCTACAATGAGCAGTTCTTC. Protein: CASRRSGGAYNEQFF.

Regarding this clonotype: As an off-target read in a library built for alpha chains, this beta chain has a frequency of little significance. CDR3 DNA: TGTGCCAGCAGGATCTCCGGGACTAGCGGGAGGGGGCAAGAGACCCAGTACTTC. Amino acid sequence: CASRISGTSGRGQETQYF. The chain joins TRBV6-5 to TRBJ2-5; 16 positions match TRBD2. Per germline, CDR1 MNHEY and CDR2 SVGAGI. This CDR3 region has 18 residues. The ends lost 6 bases at V and 2 bases at J; junction bases unmatched: 9.

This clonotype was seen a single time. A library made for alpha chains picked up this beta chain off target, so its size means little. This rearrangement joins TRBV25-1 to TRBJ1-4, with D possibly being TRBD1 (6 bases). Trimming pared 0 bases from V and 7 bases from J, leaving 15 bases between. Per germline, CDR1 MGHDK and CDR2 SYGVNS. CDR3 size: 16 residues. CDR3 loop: CASSEYIGGGSEKLFF. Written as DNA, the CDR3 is TGTGCCAGCAGTGAATATATAGGGGGAGGTAGTGAAAAACTGTTTTTT.

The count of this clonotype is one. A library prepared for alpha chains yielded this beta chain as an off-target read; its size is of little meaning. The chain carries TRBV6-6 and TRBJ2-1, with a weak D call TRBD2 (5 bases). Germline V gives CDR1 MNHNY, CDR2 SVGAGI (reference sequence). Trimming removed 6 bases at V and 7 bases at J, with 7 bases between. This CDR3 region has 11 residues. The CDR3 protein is CASSSGNEQFF. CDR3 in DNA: TGTGCCAGCAGCTCGGGGAATGAGCAGTTCTTC.

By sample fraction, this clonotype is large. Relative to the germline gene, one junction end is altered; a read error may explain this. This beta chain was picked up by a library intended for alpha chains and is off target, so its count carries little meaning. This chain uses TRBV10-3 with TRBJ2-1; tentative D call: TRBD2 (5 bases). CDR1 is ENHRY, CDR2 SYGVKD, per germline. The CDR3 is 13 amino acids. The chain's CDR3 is CAITENPGNEQFF. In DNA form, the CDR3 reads TGTGCCATCACTGAGAACCCGGGGAATGAGCAGTTCTTC.

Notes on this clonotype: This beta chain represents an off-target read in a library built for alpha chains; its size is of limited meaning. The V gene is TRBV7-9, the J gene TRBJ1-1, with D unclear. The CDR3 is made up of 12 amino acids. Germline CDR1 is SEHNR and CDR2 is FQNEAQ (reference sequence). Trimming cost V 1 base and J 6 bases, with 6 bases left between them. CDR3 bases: TGTGCCAGCAGCTTAGGCGTCCCTGAAGCTTTCTTT. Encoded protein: CASSLGVPEAFF.

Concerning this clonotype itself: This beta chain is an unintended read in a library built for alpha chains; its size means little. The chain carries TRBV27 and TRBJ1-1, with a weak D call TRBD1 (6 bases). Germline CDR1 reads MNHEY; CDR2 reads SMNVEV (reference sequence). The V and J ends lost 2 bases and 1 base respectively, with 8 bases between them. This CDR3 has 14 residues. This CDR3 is CASSLGRGNTEAFF. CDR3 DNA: TGTGCCAGCAGTTTAGGCAGGGGGAACACTGAAGCTTTCTTT.

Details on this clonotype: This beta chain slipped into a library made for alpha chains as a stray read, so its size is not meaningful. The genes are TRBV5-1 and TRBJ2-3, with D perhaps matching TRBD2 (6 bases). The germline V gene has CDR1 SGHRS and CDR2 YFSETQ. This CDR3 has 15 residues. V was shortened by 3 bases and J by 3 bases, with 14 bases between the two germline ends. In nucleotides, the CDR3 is TGCGCCAGCAGCTCTGACGGGAGAGGAACAGATACGCAGTATTTT. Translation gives CASSSDGRGTDTQYF. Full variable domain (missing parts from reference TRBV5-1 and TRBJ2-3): KAGVTQTPRYLIKTRGQQVTLSCSPISGHRSVSWYQQTPGQGLQFLFEYFSETQRNKGNFPGRFSGRQFSNSRSEMNVSTLELGDSALYLCASSSDGRGTDTQYFGPGTRLTVL.

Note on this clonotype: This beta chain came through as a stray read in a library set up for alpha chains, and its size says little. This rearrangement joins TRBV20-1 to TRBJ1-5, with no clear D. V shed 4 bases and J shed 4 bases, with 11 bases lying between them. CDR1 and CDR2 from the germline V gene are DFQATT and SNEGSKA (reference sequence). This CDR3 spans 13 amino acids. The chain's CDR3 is CSAIFSDNQPQHF. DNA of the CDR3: TGCAGTGCTATTTTCTCGGATAATCAGCCCCAGCATTTT.

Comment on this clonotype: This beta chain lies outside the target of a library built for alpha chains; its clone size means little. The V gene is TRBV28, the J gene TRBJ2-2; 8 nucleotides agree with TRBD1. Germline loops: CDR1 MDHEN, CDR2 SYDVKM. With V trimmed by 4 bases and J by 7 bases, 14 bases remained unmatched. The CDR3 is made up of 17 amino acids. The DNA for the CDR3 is TGTGCCAGCAGTTCGGCACCTGGACAGGGTAGTAACGGGGAGCTGTTTTTT. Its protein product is CASSSAPGQGSNGELFF.

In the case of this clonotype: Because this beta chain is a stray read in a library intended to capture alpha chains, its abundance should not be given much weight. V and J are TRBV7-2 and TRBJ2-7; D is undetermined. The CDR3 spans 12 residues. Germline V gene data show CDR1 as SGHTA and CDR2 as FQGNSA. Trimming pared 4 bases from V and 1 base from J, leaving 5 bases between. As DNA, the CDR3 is TGTGCCAGCAGCTGGGATTCCTACGAGCAGTACTTC. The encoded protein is CASSWDSYEQYF.